These T cell receptor beta chains were read from a single sample in a study of T-cell memory formation after mild COVID-19. TCRdb reprocessed the 5' RACE reads via MiXCR and lists one record per CDR3 protein. The sample shows hundreds of thousands of distinct CDR3 sequences, about a sixth of them seen only once. Sample: PBMCs or a T cell subset sorted from them (not recorded which). The receptor set was obtained from an adult woman who had mild COVID-19 (a few samples of this study predate the infection). Cell type and time point are not known. The CDR3 runs from the conserved cysteine through the conserved F or W. The D gene is left open where the match is weak. The listing skips clone size in some rows; elsewhere it reads once, few, many or a size class.

v_call	j_call	clone_size	d_call	cdr3_aa	cdr3_nt
TRBV20-1	TRBJ1-6	NA	NA	CSAFRDPRSPLHF	TGCAGTGCTTTCCGGGACCCGAGGTCACCCCTCCACTTT
TRBV18	TRBJ2-1	NA	TRBD1	CASSPPGTGAGNEQFF	TGTGCCAGCTCACCCCCCGGGACAGGGGCCGGGAATGAGCAGTTCTTC
TRBV20-1	TRBJ2-3	few	NA	CSARDWDLSTDTQYF	TGCAGTGCTAGAGATTGGGACTTGAGCACAGATACGCAGTATTTT
TRBV20-1	TRBJ2-7	NA	NA	CSAGDGQSYEQYF	TGCAGTGCCGGAGATGGACAGTCCTACGAGCAGTACTTC
TRBV21-1	TRBJ2-1	few	NA	CASSKRRSGRAVYNEQFF	TGTGCCAGCAGCAAGCGGCGTAGCGGGAGGGCCGTCTACAATGAGCAGTTCTTC
TRBV15	TRBJ2-2	NA	NA	CATSRGWELFF	TGTGCCACCAGCAGAGGCTGGGAGCTGTTTTTT
TRBV7-9	TRBJ1-2	few	NA	CASSPGPGSYGYTF	TGTGCCAGCAGCCCAGGGCCGGGGAGCTATGGCTACACCTTC
TRBV11-2	TRBJ2-4	NA	TRBD2	CASRASGKNIQYF	TGTGCCAGTAGAGCTAGCGGGAAAAACATTCAGTACTTC
TRBV7-9	TRBJ2-1	few	NA	CASSLDFEAEQFF	TGTGCCAGCAGCTTAGACTTCGAGGCTGAGCAGTTCTTC
TRBV20-1	TRBJ2-1	few	TRBD1	CSAARQGSFSSYNEQFF	TGCAGTGCGGCCCGACAGGGGTCTTTCAGCTCCTACAATGAGCAGTTCTTC
TRBV9	TRBJ1-1	few	NA	CASSPHLGVIEAFF	TGTGCCAGCAGCCCCCACCTAGGGGTGATCGAAGCTTTCTTT
TRBV4-2	TRBJ2-7	NA	TRBD2	CASSQEGRGATHEQYF	TGTGCCAGCAGCCAAGAGGGGAGGGGCGCAACGCACGAGCAGTACTTC
TRBV7-9	TRBJ2-7	few	NA	CASSLSQIYEQYF	TGTGCCAGCAGCTTAAGTCAGATCTACGAGCAGTACTTC
TRBV5-1	TRBJ2-1	many	TRBD1	CASSLGPGQGYNEQFF	TGCGCCAGCAGCTTGGGGCCGGGACAGGGGTACAATGAGCAGTTCTTC
TRBV9	TRBJ1-2	NA	NA	CASSATGTNLYYYGYTF	TGTGCCAGCAGCGCCACCGGGACAAATCTTTATTACTATGGCTACACCTTC
TRBV19	TRBJ2-1	few	NA	CASSPPGQPYEQFF	TGTGCCAGTAGTCCGCCGGGACAACCCTATGAGCAGTTCTTC
TRBV3-1	TRBJ1-3	few	NA	CASSRRGSGNTIYF	TGTGCCAGCAGCCGCAGGGGTTCTGGAAACACCATATATTTT
TRBV27	TRBJ2-7	NA	NA	CASKGSGSRSYEQYF	TGTGCCAGCAAAGGTTCGGGGTCTCGGTCCTACGAGCAGTACTTC
TRBV6-2/TRBV6-3	TRBJ2-5	NA	NA	CASSYSTGWEEETQYF	TGTGCCAGCAGTTACTCTACGGGATGGGAGGAGGAGACCCAGTACTTC
TRBV2	TRBJ1-5	few	NA	CASSASGPLNQPQHF	TGTGCCAGCAGTGCAAGTGGGCCACTCAATCAGCCCCAGCATTTT
TRBV7-6	TRBJ2-6	NA	NA	CASSPKVFRGAGANVLTF	TGTGCCAGCAGCCCGAAGGTATTCAGGGGAGCAGGGGCCAACGTCCTGACTTTC
TRBV18	TRBJ2-7	few	TRBD1	CASSPLSGQGVYEQYF	TGTGCCAGCTCACCACTCTCCGGACAGGGGGTATACGAGCAGTACTTC
TRBV12-3/TRBV12-4	TRBJ1-5	NA	NA	CASSLGGSFLPQHF	TGTGCCAGCAGTTTGGGGGGATCCTTTTTGCCCCAGCATTTT
TRBV20-1	TRBJ1-4	NA	TRBD1	CSAGRGRTNEKLFF	TGCAGTGCAGGCAGGGGGAGGACTAATGAAAAACTGTTTTTT
TRBV4-1	TRBJ1-5	few	TRBD1	CASSQLPGQGLGGNQPQHF	TGCGCCAGCAGCCAGCTACCGGGACAGGGGCTGGGGGGCAATCAGCCCCAGCATTTT
TRBV20-1	TRBJ1-2	NA	TRBD1	CSAEPRGRRGYGYTF	TGCAGTGCTGAACCCAGGGGGCGGCGGGGCTATGGCTACACCTTC
TRBV30	TRBJ1-3	NA	NA	CAWSARGPGNTIYF	TGTGCCTGGAGCGCTCGGGGGCCTGGAAACACCATATATTTT
TRBV5-1	TRBJ2-5	once	TRBD2	CASSLFGGSFQETQYF	TGCGCCAGCAGCTTGTTCGGGGGGTCCTTCCAAGAGACCCAGTACTTC
TRBV4-2	TRBJ2-1	few	NA	CASSQAGGVYNEQFF	TGTGCCAGCAGCCAAGCGGGGGGCGTCTACAATGAGCAGTTCTTC
TRBV20-1	TRBJ2-1	few	NA	CSARWGLGEQFF	TGCAGTGCTAGATGGGGCCTTGGTGAGCAGTTCTTC
TRBV18	TRBJ2-7	once	NA	CASSPENSDEQYF	TGTGCCAGCTCACCAGAGAACAGCGACGAGCAGTACTTC
TRBV7-3	TRBJ2-2	NA	NA	CASSLTGAKTGELFF	TGTGCCAGCAGCTTAACGGGAGCAAAGACCGGGGAGCTGTTTTTT
TRBV6-5	TRBJ1-2	few	TRBD1	CASGTGSRYGYTF	TGTGCCAGCGGGACAGGGAGCCGGTATGGCTACACCTTC
TRBV7-2	TRBJ2-1	few	TRBD2	CASSLVGLAEYNEQFF	TGTGCCAGCAGCTTAGTTGGACTAGCGGAATACAATGAGCAGTTCTTC
TRBV6-2/TRBV6-3	TRBJ2-1	NA	NA	CASSYFDASSYNEQFF	TGTGCCAGCAGTTATTTCGACGCCAGCTCCTACAATGAGCAGTTCTTC
TRBV7-8	TRBJ2-1	few	NA	CASSLALADGLNEQFF	TGTGCCAGCAGCTTAGCGCTTGCGGATGGGCTCAATGAGCAGTTCTTC
TRBV20-1	TRBJ1-4	NA	TRBD1	CSAGTGQNEKLFF	TGCAGTGCAGGGACAGGGCAGAATGAAAAACTGTTTTTT
TRBV7-8	TRBJ2-1	NA	NA	CASSSLRGASNEQFF	TGTGCCAGCAGCTCACTCCGAGGGGCGTCCAATGAGCAGTTCTTC
TRBV7-2	TRBJ2-3	few	TRBD2	CASSLALITLAGDLTDTQYF	TGTGCCAGCAGCTTAGCGCTAATTACCCTAGCGGGAGACCTAACAGATACGCAGTATTTT
TRBV7-2	TRBJ2-7	NA	TRBD1	CASSLGGQGSLNEQYF	TGTGCCAGCAGCTTAGGCGGACAGGGGTCTTTAAACGAGCAGTACTTC
TRBV7-9	TRBJ2-4	NA	NA	CASSGPGAKNIQYF	TGTGCCAGCAGCGGTCCGGGGGCCAAAAACATTCAGTACTTC
TRBV5-6	TRBJ2-2	NA	TRBD1	CASRRTGGNTGELFF	TGTGCCAGCAGAAGGACAGGGGGCAACACCGGGGAGCTGTTTTTT
TRBV6-2/TRBV6-3	TRBJ2-3	NA	TRBD2	CASSYSGGGQYF	TGTGCCAGCAGTTACAGCGGGGGGGGGCAGTATTTT
TRBV29-1	TRBJ2-2	few	NA	CSLPSPDTGELFF	TGCAGCCTTCCCTCTCCGGACACCGGGGAGCTGTTTTTT
TRBV6-5	TRBJ1-1	NA	NA	CASSARGGGTEAFF	TGTGCCAGCAGCGCCAGGGGTGGCGGCACTGAAGCTTTCTTT
TRBV7-9	TRBJ1-5	NA	TRBD1	CASSLTGMNQPQHF	TGTGCCAGCAGCTTGACAGGGATGAATCAGCCCCAGCATTTT
TRBV2	TRBJ2-5	few	NA	CASSDQVGETQYF	TGTGCCAGCAGTGATCAGGTGGGGGAGACCCAGTACTTC
TRBV7-2	TRBJ2-3	NA	NA	CASSLVSRRYVRGSTDTQYF	TGTGCCAGCAGCTTAGTCTCTAGACGCTATGTTCGGGGGAGCACAGATACGCAGTATTTT
TRBV30	TRBJ1-1	NA	NA	CAWSGMAANTEAFF	TGTGCCTGGAGTGGGATGGCAGCGAACACTGAAGCTTTCTTT
TRBV27	TRBJ1-1	NA	TRBD1	CASRATGPNTEAFF	TGTGCCAGCAGGGCGACAGGGCCGAACACTGAAGCTTTCTTT
TRBV20-1	TRBJ2-1	few	TRBD2	CSARERTSGPYNEQFF	TGCAGTGCTAGAGAGAGGACTAGCGGGCCTTACAATGAGCAGTTCTTC
TRBV3-1	TRBJ2-1	NA	NA	CASSQVRLANNEQFF	TGTGCCAGCAGCCAAGTACGTCTAGCTAACAATGAGCAGTTCTTC
TRBV20-1	TRBJ2-1	NA	NA	CSASQEGVLYNEQFF	TGCAGTGCTAGCCAAGAGGGAGTCCTCTACAATGAGCAGTTCTTC
TRBV5-4	TRBJ1-6	few	TRBD1	CASSLTDREIGSPLHF	TGTGCCAGCAGCTTGACGGACAGGGAAATTGGGTCACCCCTCCACTTT
TRBV27	TRBJ1-2	NA	NA	CASSPSGPLYGYTF	TGTGCCAGCAGTCCCTCAGGGCCCCTCTATGGCTACACCTTC
TRBV29-1	TRBJ2-1	NA	TRBD2	CSVESSGGSNEQFF	TGCAGCGTTGAGTCTAGCGGGGGGTCCAATGAGCAGTTCTTC
TRBV6-2/TRBV6-3	TRBJ1-2	few	TRBD1	CASSSVTGIIGYTF	TGTGCCAGCAGTAGCGTGACAGGGATTATTGGCTACACCTTC
TRBV28	TRBJ2-2	few	TRBD1	CASRGRDRGPPGELFF	TGTGCCAGCAGGGGAAGGGACAGGGGGCCTCCCGGGGAGCTGTTTTTT
TRBV24-1	TRBJ2-1	few	TRBD2	CATSDFEGTSYNEQFF	TGTGCCACCAGTGATTTTGAAGGGACTAGTTACAATGAGCAGTTCTTC
TRBV27	TRBJ2-1	NA	NA	CASRRTKDEQFF	TGTGCCAGCAGGCGGACTAAGGATGAGCAGTTCTTC